This T cell receptor (beta chain) was sequenced in a study of regulatory T cells in long-lasting Graves disease. Time point meaning: persistent/refractory GD, antithyroid drugs over 5 years with positive TRAb. There was RNA extracted from PBMCs, and the TCR library was made from it. Patient provenance is recorded as an endocrinology department in Xi'an, China. This clonotype was detected only a few times. Its antigen is undetermined. Study conclusions and caveats: The number of shared public clonotypes was higher in persistent patients (approximately 2,600) than new patients (roughly 970). Segments TRBV28, TRBJ1-2 and TRBJ2-5 showed preferential usage in persistent disease. It was possible that the small sample size reduced accuracy.

The germline gives CDR1 MNHEY, CDR2 SMNVEV (reference sequence). The ends were cut back, 10 bases at V and 11 bases at J, with 3 bases in the middle. This CDR3 has 8 amino acids. Construction of TCR beta libraries relied on iRepertoire HTBI primers and on Arm-PCR targeting CDR3 regions. Each CDR3 protein is one row after TCRdb ran MiXCR on the multiplex PCR reads. The sample records 450,000 or so distinct CDR3 sequences, around 21% being singletons. The sequence derives from a female donor with Graves disease. The chain is built from TRBV27 and TRBJ1-6, with no clear D. Sequencing was performed on peripheral blood mononuclear cells (PBMCs), taken when the disease was refractory, from a patient treated with antithyroid drugs. The CDR3, as DNA: TGTGCCACCACACCCCTCCACTTT. Translated: CATTPLHF.